Listed here is a single T cell receptor (beta chain). No antigen is known for it. These data originate in a study of T cell responses to AZD1222 COVID-19 vaccine. Points from the study as a whole: Repertoire samples came only from after the peak T cell response. The study reported that nearly half of spike-specific TCRs target unmutated variant regions. Most donors were white British and more were female, and clonal diversity was possibly underestimated.

The data were produced by immunoSEQ multiplex PCR, yet TCRdb's version contains in-frame clones alone and is incomplete. This table holds some 170,000 clones, roughly 90% found once. Germline V gene lookup returns CDR1 MNHNY and CDR2 SVGAGI (reference sequence). V dropped 7 bases and J dropped 2; count of bases not matched to a gene: 9. This CDR3 spans 15 amino acids. The chain recombines TRBV6-6 with TRBJ1-2; 8 positions agree with TRBD1. The TCR sequence derives from an adult who received the AZD1222 COVID-19 vaccine. This specimen consisted of peripheral blood, obtained 28 days after the second AZD1222 dose. CDR3 region: CASMPGGGSNYGYTF. The CDR3 bases are TGTGCCAGCATGCCAGGGGGCGGATCAAACTATGGCTACACCTTC.